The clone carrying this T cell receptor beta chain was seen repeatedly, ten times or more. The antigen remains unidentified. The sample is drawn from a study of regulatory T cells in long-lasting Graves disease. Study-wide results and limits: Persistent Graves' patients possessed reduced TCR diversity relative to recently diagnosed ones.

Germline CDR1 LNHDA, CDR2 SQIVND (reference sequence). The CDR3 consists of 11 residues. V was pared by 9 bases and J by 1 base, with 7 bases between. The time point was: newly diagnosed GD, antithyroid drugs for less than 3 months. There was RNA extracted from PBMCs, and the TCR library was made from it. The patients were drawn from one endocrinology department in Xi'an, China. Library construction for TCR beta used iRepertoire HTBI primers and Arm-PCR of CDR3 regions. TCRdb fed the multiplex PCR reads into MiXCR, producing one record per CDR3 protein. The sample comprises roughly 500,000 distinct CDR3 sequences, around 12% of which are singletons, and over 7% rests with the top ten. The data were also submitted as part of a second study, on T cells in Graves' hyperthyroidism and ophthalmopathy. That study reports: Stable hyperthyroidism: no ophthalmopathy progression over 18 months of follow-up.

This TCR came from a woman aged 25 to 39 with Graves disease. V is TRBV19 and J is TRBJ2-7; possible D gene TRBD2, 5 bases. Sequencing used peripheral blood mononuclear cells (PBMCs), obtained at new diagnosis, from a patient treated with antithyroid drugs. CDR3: CASGKSYEQYF. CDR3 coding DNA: TGTGCCAGCGGGAAATCCTACGAGCAGTACTTC.